These 8 T cell receptor beta chains originate from one sample sequenced in a study of T-cell memory formation after mild COVID-19. MiXCR, run by TCRdb on the 5' RACE reads, gives a single entry per CDR3 protein. The data contain around 210,000 distinct CDR3 sequences, around 8.8% of them seen just once; the ten biggest clones take up 3% to 4%. Sequencing was carried out using PBMCs or a T cell subset sorted from them (not recorded which). These receptors originate from a man between 18 and 29 years old who had mild COVID-19 (a few samples of this study predate the infection). Cell type and time point are not known.

This clonotype was seen only a few times. The V gene is TRBV12-3 or TRBV12-4, the J gene TRBJ2-1; D may be TRBD2 (5 bases). Trimming shortened V by 7 bases and J by 2 bases, and 9 bases separated the two germline ends. This CDR3 contains 13 residues. CDR3 protein: CASTLGTYNEQFF. The CDR3 DNA is TGTGCCAGCACCCTCGGGACCTACAATGAGCAGTTCTTC.

This chain links TRBV5-1 with TRBJ2-7; 8 bases agree with TRBD2. V lost 4 bases, J lost 4 bases, and 7 bases stayed unmatched. This CDR3 is 14 amino acids long. The V gene's germline CDR1 is SGHRS and CDR2 YFSETQ. The CDR3 DNA reads TGCGCCAGCAGCCGGGGGGGAGGATCATACGAGCAGTACTTC. Translated: CASSRGGGSYEQYF.

In its sample, this clonotype was seen a few times. The rearrangement links TRBV20-1 to TRBJ2-6, with TRBD2 as a possible D gene (6 bases). V gave up 1 base and J gave up 2 bases, with 9 bases separating them. The germline V gene has CDR1 DFQATT and CDR2 SNEGSKA (reference sequence). There are 15 residues in the CDR3. The CDR3 here is CSARARTTGANVLTF. CDR3 DNA sequence: TGCAGTGCTAGAGCCCGGACTACTGGGGCCAACGTCCTGACTTTC.

The rearrangement joins TRBV6-4 to TRBJ2-7; a possible D gene is TRBD2 (7 bases). CDR1 is MRHNA, CDR2 SNTAGT, per germline. V lost 7 bases to trimming and J lost 3 bases, with 25 bases between them. The CDR3 totals 17 residues. For the CDR3, the DNA is TGTGCCAGCACTGTCGCAGCGGGACACTTTCCCCACTACGAGCAGTACGTC. Amino acids: CASTVAAGHFPHYEQYV.

The DNA for the CDR3 is TGCGCCAGCAGCCGCTACTTGGTAGGTATTAAGACTGAAGCTTTCTTT. Amino acid sequence: CASSRYLVGIKTEAFF. V usage is TRBV4-1 and J usage is TRBJ1-1; D is unclear. With 4 bases removed from V and 5 bases from J, the gap between germline ends came to 20 bases. The CDR3 spans 16 residues. Per the germline V gene, CDR1 is MGHRA and CDR2 is YSYEKL.

This chain joins TRBV25-1 and TRBJ1-1; possible D gene TRBD1, 6 bases. CDR1 is MGHDK and CDR2 is SYGVNS in the germline V gene. With 0 bases removed from V and 3 bases from J, the gap between germline ends came to 14 bases. This CDR3 has 16 amino acids. Here the CDR3 DNA reads TGTGCCAGCAGTGAATACAACGGAGGGACATACACTGAAGCTTTCTTT. Amino acids: CASSEYNGGTYTEAFF.

This clonotype was counted a few times. The chain has TRBV15 and TRBJ2-2; TRBD1 agrees at 7 bases. CDR3 length: 15 amino acids. Germline V gives CDR1 LNHNV, CDR2 YYDKDF (reference sequence). The ends lost 1 base at V and 6 bases at J; junction bases unmatched: 5. The CDR3 is CATSRGQGDAGELFF. The DNA of the CDR3 is TGTGCCACCAGCAGAGGTCAGGGGGATGCCGGGGAGCTGTTTTTT. Full variable domain (remainder filled in from reference TRBV15 and TRBJ2-2): DAMVIQNPRYQVTQFGKPVTLSCSQTLNHNVMYWYQQKSSQAPKLLFHYYDKDFNNEADTPDNFQSRRPNTSFCFLDIRSPGLGDTAMYLCATSRGQGDAGELFFGEGSRLTVL.

The chain links TRBV12-3 or TRBV12-4 to TRBJ1-1; D ambiguous. The CDR3 covers 14 residues. Trimming stripped 2 bases from V and 0 bases from J, with 7 bases between. Here the CDR3 DNA reads TGTGCCAGCAGTTTATCCACTTTGAACACTGAAGCTTTCTTT. This sequence encodes CASSLSTLNTEAFF.